This TCR beta chain was recorded in a study of CD8 T cells in ankylosing spondylitis (dated by TCRdb to 2015 to 2018). Turning to the overall study: T cell receptor beta repertoires were profiled in healthy donors and ankylosing spondylitis patients so that disease-linked TCR variants could be found. The full study cohort comprised about 25 ankylosing spondylitis patients and 85 to 120 healthy donors. Samples of peripheral blood were taken, and for ankylosing spondylitis patients, synovial fluid was collected as well.

Sequencing used an Illumina HiSeq 2500. TCR beta libraries were prepared by quantitative 5'-RACE with molecular barcodes. Per the source publication's procedure: A new computational method based on a probabilistic model of VDJ rearrangement was used to identify disease-linked TCR variants. TCRdb reran the public reads through fastp at Q25 and MiXCR, keeping productive beta chains. Every entry covers one CDR3 protein and lists the most common genes and DNA from its rows. The V and J calls, along with clone size, are taken from TCRdb and not from the paper's own processing. Across this sample there are 650,000 to 800,000 distinct CDR3 sequences, with 15% to 20% seen only once. The ten largest clones take up about 19% of the sample. A few counts support this clonotype. Its antigen specificity is not known. Base qualities were left out, and no much larger clone turns up one base away. The CDR3 contains 17 residues, cysteine and phenylalanine counted. Only CDR3 DNA is held: 51 bases, read in frame from base 1. Relative to germline, V is missing 5 bases and J is missing 1 base, with 12 bases of the junction outside any gene match. CDR1 and CDR2 are read off the germline V gene (reference sequence) as PRHDT and FYEKMQ.

Paper-wide results and their limitations: In peripheral blood, the disease-linked clones were found at relatively low frequencies and had a CD8+ phenotype. Significant enrichment of the disease-linked clones was reported in matched synovial fluid samples from ankylosing spondylitis patients. Some TCR beta motif variants had previously been reported in synovial fluid and blood of reactive arthritis patients, which suggested common disease-initiation mechanisms. Blood from ankylosing spondylitis patients appeared to be characterized by a TCR beta motif composed of eight or nine highly homologous amino acid variants.

Input material: blood, either unsorted or a sorted T cell fraction (not recorded which). The sequence joins TRBV13 to TRBJ2-7, with TRBD2 matching 9 junction bases. The sequence derives from a male donor with ankylosing spondylitis. CDR3 reads: CASSTRTSSGISYEQYF. The nucleotide sequence reads TGTGCCAGCAGCACCCGAACGTCTAGCGGGATATCCTACGAGCAGTACTTC.